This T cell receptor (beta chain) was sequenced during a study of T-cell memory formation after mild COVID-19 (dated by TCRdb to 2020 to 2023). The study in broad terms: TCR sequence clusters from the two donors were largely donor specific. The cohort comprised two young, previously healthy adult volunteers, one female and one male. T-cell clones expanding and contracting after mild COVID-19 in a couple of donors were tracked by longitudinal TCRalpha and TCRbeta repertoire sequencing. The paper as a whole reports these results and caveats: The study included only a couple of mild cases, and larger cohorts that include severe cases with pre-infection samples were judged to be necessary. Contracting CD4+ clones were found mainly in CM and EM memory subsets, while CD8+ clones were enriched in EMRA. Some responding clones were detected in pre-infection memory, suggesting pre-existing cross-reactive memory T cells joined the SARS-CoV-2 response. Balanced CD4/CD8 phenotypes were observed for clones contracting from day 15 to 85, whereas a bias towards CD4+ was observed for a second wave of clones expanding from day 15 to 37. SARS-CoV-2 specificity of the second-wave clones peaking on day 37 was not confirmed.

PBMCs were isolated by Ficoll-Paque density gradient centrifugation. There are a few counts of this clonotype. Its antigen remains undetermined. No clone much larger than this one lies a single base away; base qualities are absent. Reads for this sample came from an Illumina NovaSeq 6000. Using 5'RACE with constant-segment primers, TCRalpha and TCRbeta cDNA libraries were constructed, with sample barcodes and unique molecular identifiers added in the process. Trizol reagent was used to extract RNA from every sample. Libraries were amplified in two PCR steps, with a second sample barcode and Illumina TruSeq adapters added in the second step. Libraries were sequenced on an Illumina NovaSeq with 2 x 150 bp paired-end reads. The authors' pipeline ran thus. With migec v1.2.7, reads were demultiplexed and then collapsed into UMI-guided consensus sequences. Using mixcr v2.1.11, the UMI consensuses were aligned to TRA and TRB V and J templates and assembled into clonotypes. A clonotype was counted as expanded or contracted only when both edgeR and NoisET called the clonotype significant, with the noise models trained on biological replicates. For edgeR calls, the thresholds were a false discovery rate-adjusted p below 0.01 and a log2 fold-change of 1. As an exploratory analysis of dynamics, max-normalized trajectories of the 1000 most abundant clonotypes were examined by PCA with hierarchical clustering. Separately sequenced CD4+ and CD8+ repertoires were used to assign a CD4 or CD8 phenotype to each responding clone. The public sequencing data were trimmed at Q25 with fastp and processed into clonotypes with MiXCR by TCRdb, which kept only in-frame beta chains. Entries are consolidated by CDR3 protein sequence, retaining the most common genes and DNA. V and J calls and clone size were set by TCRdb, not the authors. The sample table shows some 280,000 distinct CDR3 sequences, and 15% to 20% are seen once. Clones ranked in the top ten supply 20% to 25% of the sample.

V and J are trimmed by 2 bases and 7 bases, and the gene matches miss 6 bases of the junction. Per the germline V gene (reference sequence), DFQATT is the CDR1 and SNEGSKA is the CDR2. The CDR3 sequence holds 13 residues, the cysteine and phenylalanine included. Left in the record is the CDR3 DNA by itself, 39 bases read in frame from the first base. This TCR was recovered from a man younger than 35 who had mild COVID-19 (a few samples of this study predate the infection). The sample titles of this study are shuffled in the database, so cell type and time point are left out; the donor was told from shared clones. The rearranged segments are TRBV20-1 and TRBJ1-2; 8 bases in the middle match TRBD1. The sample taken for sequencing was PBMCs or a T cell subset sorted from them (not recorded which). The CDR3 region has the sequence CSARRTGSGGYTF. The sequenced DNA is TGCAGTGCTAGAAGGACAGGGTCGGGTGGCTACACCTTC.